This TCR beta chain stems from a study of blood T cell repertoires in COVID-19. Across the whole study: From the United States, Italy and Spain came samples of acute and convalescent COVID-19. Nucleic acid was either cDNA or gDNA, and it came from T cells, B-cell-depleted T cells, or PBMCs.

The V end lost 4 bases, the J end lost 4 bases, and 7 bases lay between the germline ends. The CDR3 contains 12 residues. Per the germline V gene, CDR1 is SGHTA and CDR2 is FQGNSA. As handled by the study authors: Counts of nucleated cells, estimated from reference gene primer amplification, were obtained. Clones were read by immunoSEQ multiplex PCR, and TCRdb kept only the in-frame ones, dropping some. V, J and clone size were drawn from that table, and D and trimming were deduced from the DNA. In the table there are roughly 270,000 clones, nearly 90% of which are singletons. The receptor was isolated from a man aged 18 to 29 with active or convalescent COVID-19. The rearrangement links TRBV7-2 to TRBJ1-2; possible D gene TRBD1, 5 bases. The material sequenced was peripheral blood. The CDR3 DNA reads TGTGCCAGCAGCTCTGACAGCTATGGCTACACCTTC. Translating it yields CASSSDSYGYTF.